This TCR beta chain was recovered during a study of cytomegalovirus exposure and HLA in healthy donors. Broader study findings: 150 to 200 TCR beta chains were listed as cytomegalovirus-associated. HLA-A and HLA-B allele assignments for most subjects were reportedly predicted accurately using TCR beta sequences. A missense DCLRE1C variant was associated with V- and J-gene trimming of TCR beta chains in a later analysis, and an independent cohort replicated the association.

Note on this clone: Its cognate antigen is unknown.

Both 60 Vbeta primers and 13 Jbeta primers went into the PCR. Method: immunoSEQ multiplex PCR; TCRdb's copy keeps in-frame clones and lacks some. The sample holds some 180,000 clones, roughly 80% seen once. CDR1 SGHRS and CDR2 YFSETQ come from the germline V gene. The ends lost 0 bases at V and 0 bases at J; junction bases unmatched: 6. The CDR3 loop spans 19 amino acids. The genes are TRBV5-1 and TRBJ2-3, with TRBD2 matching over 14 bases. The clonotype comes from a male donor in good health and CMV-seronegative. Material for sequencing was PBMCs. The CDR3 DNA reads TGCGCCAGCAGCTTGGCCCAAGGACTAGCGGGGGGAAGCACAGATACGCAGTATTTT. As protein: CASSLAQGLAGGSTDTQYF.